This T cell receptor beta chain was captured by sequencing in a study of T cell repertoires in cytomegalovirus infection. Study-level information: Use of recently identified HLA-C-restricted and well-studied HLA-B-restricted CMV epitopes was part of the study. It was the public TCR beta signatures that indicated both CMV infection and matching HLA type. Points from the study as a whole: The study found HLA-C-restricted CMV-specific TCR beta clonotypes dominating the ex vivo response.

This clonotype is medium-sized. Antigen specificity is unknown. TCRdb ran MiXCR on the reads and lists one entry per CDR3 protein. Among under 150,000 distinct CDR3 sequences listed, around 30% were seen once. Trimming cost V 5 bases and J 2 bases; bases outside gene matches: 11. The length of the CDR3 is 16 residues. The germline CDR1 and CDR2 sequences are SGHVS and FQNEAQ. Sample: CD8+ T cells from cultured PBMCs, taken from culture after CMV antigen stimulation. The chain combines TRBV7-8 with TRBJ2-7; TRBD2 matches 8 bases. This TCR was sampled from a human donor in good health (CMV status not recorded). Some clones in this sample may be carry-over from other donors' samples. In nucleotides, the CDR3 is TGTGCCAGCAGCCCACCCGGGAGGGCCGCGACCTACGAGCAGTACTTC. This encodes CASSPPGRAATYEQYF.